A selection of T cell receptor beta chains follows, all from one sample in a study of blood T cell repertoires in COVID-19. Only in-frame clones appear in the TCRdb table, and some are missing; sequencing was by immunoSEQ multiplex PCR. The sample holds about 150,000 clones, around 87% seen once. Input material: peripheral blood. These receptors all come from an older woman with active or convalescent COVID-19. The CDR3 runs from the conserved cysteine through the conserved F or W. Fields, in order: D gene, clone size, V gene, CDR3 protein. The D gene is left open where the match is weak. Clone size is not always given. Where it is, it says once, few, many or a class for expanded clones.

. . TRBV7-2 CASSSKTDSNQPQHF
TRBD2 . TRBV19 CASSSAGVGQYF
TRBD1 . TRBV5-1 CASSPRTGSDDGYTF
. . TRBV2 CASSENNYNEQFF
. . TRBV19 CASRRQENTGELFF
. . TRBV18 CASSSNLNNQPQHF
TRBD1 few TRBV7-9 CASSSDRVEQPQHF
TRBD1 . TRBV2 CASSKRQGNTEAFF
. . TRBV11-2 CASSLGRLYGQKNYGYTF
. . TRBV5-1 CASSLGGGSTEAFF
. . TRBV3-1/TRBV3-2 CASSVRDSPLHF
. . TRBV6-5 CASTRTVSSYEQYF
TRBD2 few TRBV30 CAWSTGTSGGTDTQYF
TRBD2 . TRBV7-2 CASSLGLAVGETQYF
. . TRBV5-6 CASSLSAGDLGEAFF
. . TRBV6-5 CASSSSRVGNTIYF
. . TRBV15 CATSREGAGGYEQYF
. once TRBV18 CASSKLGAEDTQYF
TRBD2 . TRBV5-5 CASSGGTIQETQYF
. . TRBV6-5 CASTRSSGNSPLHF
. . TRBV19 CASRGNNSPLHF
. . TRBV3-1/TRBV3-2 CASSQTGVYEQYF
TRBD1 . TRBV4-3 CASSQEAQGVDEQFF
TRBD2 . TRBV12-3/TRBV12-4 CATGTSPTGELFF
TRBD1 . TRBV4-3 CASSQGGPGQGYTGELFF
. . TRBV4-3 CASSQEGGRQWDGNTIYF
TRBD1 . TRBV12-3/TRBV12-4 CASSFGDREYF
. . TRBV24-1 CATSDSRQVQFF
. . TRBV4-1 CASSQDWGQALNTEAFF
TRBD1 few TRBV10-2 CASSESRTGTNEKLFF
. . TRBV27 CASSLGGRDSYGYTF
TRBD1 . TRBV15 CATSRDRQGGDEAFF
. . TRBV10-3 CAITEQGGTDTQYF
TRBD1 . TRBV5-1 CASSLPGQTNTEAFF
. few TRBV29-1 CSETRLANYGYTF
TRBD1 once TRBV11-2 CASSLRRGRQDSPLHF
TRBD1 . TRBV7-6 CASRPVPGQSSYNEQFF
TRBD1 once TRBV2 CATQGASYGYTF
TRBD2 . TRBV3-1/TRBV3-2 CASSQELAGGLPDTQYF
. . TRBV27 CASSSTANYGYTF
. once TRBV3-1/TRBV3-2 CASSQELASRYNEQFF
. . TRBV7-6 CASSASGIVNEKLFF
. . TRBV12-3/TRBV12-4 CASSFSNTGELFF
. . TRBV7-6 CASSPTGNPSYEQYF
TRBD1 . TRBV7-2 CASSLGQGNVLTF
. once TRBV9 CASSTGGQNTGELFF
. . TRBV5-1 CASSLDGVVAEAFF
. once TRBV14 CASSSDRIKQYF
. . TRBV5-8 CASSLAVYQPQHF
TRBD2 . TRBV7-2 CASSRSGGALENEQFF
TRBD1 few TRBV11-3 CASSLTGGGTDTQYF
. . TRBV6-5 CASSYGQRNEQFF